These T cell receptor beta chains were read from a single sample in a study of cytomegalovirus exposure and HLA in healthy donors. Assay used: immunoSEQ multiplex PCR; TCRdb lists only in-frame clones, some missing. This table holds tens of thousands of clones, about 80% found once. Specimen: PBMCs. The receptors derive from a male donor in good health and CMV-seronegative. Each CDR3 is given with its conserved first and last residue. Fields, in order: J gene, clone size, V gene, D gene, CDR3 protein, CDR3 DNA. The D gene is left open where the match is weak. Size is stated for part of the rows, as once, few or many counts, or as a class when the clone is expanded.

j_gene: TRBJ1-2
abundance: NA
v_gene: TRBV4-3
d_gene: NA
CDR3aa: CASSQDRQGLSYGYTF
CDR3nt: TGCGCCAGCAGCCAAGATCGCCAGGGGCTGTCCTATGGCTACACCTTC

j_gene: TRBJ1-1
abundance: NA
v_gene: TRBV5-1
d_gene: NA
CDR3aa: CASSLYGGGWNTEAFF
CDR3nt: TGCGCCAGCAGCTTGTATGGGGGAGGGTGGAACACTGAAGCTTTCTTT

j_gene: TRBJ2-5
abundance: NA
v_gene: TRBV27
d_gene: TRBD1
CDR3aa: CASRRAGQGWPEQYF
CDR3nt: TGTGCCAGCAGAAGGGCCGGACAGGGTTGGCCGGAGCAGTACTTC

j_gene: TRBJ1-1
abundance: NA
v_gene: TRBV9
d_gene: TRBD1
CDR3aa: CASSETPLQGPNTEAFF
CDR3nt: TGTGCCAGCAGCGAGACCCCCTTACAGGGGCCCAACACTGAAGCTTTCTTT

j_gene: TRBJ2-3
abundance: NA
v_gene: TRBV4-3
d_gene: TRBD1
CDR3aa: CASSSGTGGPDTQYF
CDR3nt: TGCGCCAGCAGCTCCGGGACAGGGGGCCCAGATACGCAGTATTTT

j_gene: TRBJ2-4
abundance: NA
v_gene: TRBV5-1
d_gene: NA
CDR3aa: CASSLAGAKNIQYF
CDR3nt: TGCGCCAGCAGCTTGGCGGGAGCCAAAAACATTCAGTACTTC

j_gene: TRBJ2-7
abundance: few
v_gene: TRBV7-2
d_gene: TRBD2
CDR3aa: CASSLGGGGGFYEQYF
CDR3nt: TGTGCCAGCAGCTTAGGGGGCGGGGGGGGATTCTACGAGCAGTACTTC

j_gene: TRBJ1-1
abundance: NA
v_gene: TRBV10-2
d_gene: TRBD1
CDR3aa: CASNDPGTANTEAFF
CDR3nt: TGCGCCAGCAACGACCCCGGGACAGCTAACACTGAAGCTTTCTTT

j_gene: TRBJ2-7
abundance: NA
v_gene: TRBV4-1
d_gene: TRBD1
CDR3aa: CASSQGQGGYYEQYF
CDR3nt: TGCGCCAGCAGCCAAGGCCAAGGGGGCTACTACGAGCAGTACTTC

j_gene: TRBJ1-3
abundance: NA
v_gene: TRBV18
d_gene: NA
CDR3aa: CASSPSTSGSGNTIYF
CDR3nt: TGTGCCAGCTCACCGTCTACCTCGGGTTCTGGAAACACCATATATTTT

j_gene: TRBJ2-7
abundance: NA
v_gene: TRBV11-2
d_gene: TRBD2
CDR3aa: CASSSGIRNEQYF
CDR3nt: TGTGCCAGCAGTAGCGGGATCCGGAACGAGCAGTACTTC

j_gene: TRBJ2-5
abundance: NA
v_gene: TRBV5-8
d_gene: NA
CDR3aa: CASSLVQGAPTQYF
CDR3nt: TGTGCCAGCAGCTTGGTACAGGGTGCCCCCACCCAGTACTTC

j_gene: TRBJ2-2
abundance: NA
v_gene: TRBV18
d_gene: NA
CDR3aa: CASSPPIEGGELFF
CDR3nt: TGTGCCAGCTCACCACCGATCGAGGGCGGGGAGCTGTTTTTT

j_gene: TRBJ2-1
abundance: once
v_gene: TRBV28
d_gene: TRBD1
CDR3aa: CASSFDRGGHEQFF
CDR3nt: TGTGCCAGCAGTTTTGACAGGGGGGGCCATGAGCAGTTCTTC

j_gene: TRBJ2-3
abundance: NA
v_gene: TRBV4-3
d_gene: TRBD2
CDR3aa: CASSHPPGLVGGTQYF
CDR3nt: TGCGCCAGCAGCCACCCTCCGGGACTAGTGGGCGGTACGCAGTATTTT

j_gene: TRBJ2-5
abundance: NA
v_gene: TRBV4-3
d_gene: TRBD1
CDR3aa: CASSQLTGGRGQETQYF
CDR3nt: TGCGCCAGCAGCCAGTTAACAGGGGGGAGAGGGCAAGAGACCCAGTACTTC

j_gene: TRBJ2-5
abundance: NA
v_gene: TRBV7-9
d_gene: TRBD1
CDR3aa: CASSMGDRGDRETQYF
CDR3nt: TGTGCCAGCAGCATGGGGGACAGGGGGGATAGAGAGACCCAGTACTTC

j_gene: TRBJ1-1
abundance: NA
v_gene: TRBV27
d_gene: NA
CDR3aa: CASRPAQLNTEAFF
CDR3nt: TGTGCCAGCCGCCCGGCACAGCTGAACACTGAAGCTTTCTTT

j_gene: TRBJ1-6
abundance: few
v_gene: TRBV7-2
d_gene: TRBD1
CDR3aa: CASSFDRGSPLHF
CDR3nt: TGTGCCAGCAGCTTTGACAGGGGGTCACCCCTCCACTTT

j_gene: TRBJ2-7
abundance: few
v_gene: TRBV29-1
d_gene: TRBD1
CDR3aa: CSVVRGQGYEQYF
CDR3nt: TGCAGCGTTGTCAGGGGACAGGGCTACGAGCAGTACTTC

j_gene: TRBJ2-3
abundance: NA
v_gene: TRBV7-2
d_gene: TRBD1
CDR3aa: CASSYRGATGGGGTDTQYF
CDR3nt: TGTGCCAGCAGCTACCGGGGGGCGACAGGGGGCGGCGGCACAGATACGCAGTATTTT

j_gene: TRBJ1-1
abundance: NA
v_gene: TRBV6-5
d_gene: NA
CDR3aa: CATTGNTEAFF
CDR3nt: TGTGCCACTACTGGGAACACTGAAGCTTTCTTT

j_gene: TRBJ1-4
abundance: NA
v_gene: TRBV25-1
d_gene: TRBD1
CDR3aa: CASSARGAANEKLFF
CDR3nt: TGTGCCAGCAGTGCCAGGGGGGCGGCTAATGAAAAACTGTTTTTT

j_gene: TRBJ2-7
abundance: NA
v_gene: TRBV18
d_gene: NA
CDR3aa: CASSPGIYEQYF
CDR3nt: TGTGCCAGCTCACCAGGCATTTACGAGCAGTACTTC

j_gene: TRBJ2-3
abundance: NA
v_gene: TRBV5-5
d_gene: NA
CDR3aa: CASSSDKSTDTQYF
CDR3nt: TGTGCCAGCAGCTCGGACAAAAGCACAGATACGCAGTATTTT

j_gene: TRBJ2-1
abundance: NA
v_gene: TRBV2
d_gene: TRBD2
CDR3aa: CASSEGTSGSIDEQFF
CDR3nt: TGTGCCAGCAGTGAAGGGACTAGCGGGAGTATAGATGAGCAGTTCTTC

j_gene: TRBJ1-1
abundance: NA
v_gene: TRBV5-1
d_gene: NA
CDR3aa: CASSLAGTKNTEAFF
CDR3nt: TGCGCCAGCAGCTTGGCAGGGACAAAAAACACTGAAGCTTTCTTT

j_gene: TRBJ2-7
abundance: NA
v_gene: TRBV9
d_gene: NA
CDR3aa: CASSVVTWRGPYEQYF
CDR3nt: TGTGCCAGCAGCGTAGTTACCTGGAGGGGGCCCTACGAGCAGTACTTC

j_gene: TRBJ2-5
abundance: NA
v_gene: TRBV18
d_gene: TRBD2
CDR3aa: CASSINLGHSGSSETQYF
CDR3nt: TGTGCCAGCTCGATAAACCTGGGACATAGCGGGAGCTCAGAGACCCAGTACTTC